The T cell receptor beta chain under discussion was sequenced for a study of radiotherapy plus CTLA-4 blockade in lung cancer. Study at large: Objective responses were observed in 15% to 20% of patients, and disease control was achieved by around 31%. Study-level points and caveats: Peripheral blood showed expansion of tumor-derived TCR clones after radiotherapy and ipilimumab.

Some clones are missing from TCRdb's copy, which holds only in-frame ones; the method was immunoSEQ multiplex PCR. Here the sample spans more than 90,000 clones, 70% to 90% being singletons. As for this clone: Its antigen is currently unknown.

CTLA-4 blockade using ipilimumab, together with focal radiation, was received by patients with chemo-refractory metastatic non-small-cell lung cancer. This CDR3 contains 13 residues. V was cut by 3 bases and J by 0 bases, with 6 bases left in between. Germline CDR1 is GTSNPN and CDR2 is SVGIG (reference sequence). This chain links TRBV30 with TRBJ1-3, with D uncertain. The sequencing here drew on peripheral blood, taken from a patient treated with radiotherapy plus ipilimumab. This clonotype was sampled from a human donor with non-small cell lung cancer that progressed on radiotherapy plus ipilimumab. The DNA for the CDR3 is TGTGCCTGGAGGGGGTCCTCTGGAAACACCATATATTTT. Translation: CAWRGSSGNTIYF.